Listed below are T cell receptor beta chains from one sample, sequenced in a study of blood T cell repertoires in COVID-19. The data were produced by immunoSEQ multiplex PCR, yet TCRdb's version contains in-frame clones alone and is incomplete. The profile shows 220,000 or so clones, approximately 84% of them singletons. The sequencing sample was made of peripheral blood. The receptors stem from a woman aged 30 to 39 who had recovered from COVID-19. Both conserved end residues are part of each CDR3. D genes are given only for firm matches. Not every row has a clone size; where given, it reads once, few, many or a size class.

>TRBJ2-1|-|TRBD2|TRBV6-5
TGTGCCAGCAGTTGGACTAGCGGCCATGAGCAGTTCTTC
CASSWTSGHEQFF
>TRBJ2-7|once|TRBD2|TRBV10-3
TGTGCCATCAGTGAGGCTAGCGGGAGCTCCTACGAGCAGTACTTC
CAISEASGSSYEQYF
>TRBJ2-2|once|TRBD1|TRBV7-3
TGTGCCAGCAGCCGTCAGGGGGCCACCACCGGGGAGCTGTTTTTT
CASSRQGATTGELFF
>TRBJ2-1|-|TRBD2|TRBV7-9
TGTGCCAGCAGTCGGGGACTAGGGAATGAGCAGTTCTTC
CASSRGLGNEQFF
>TRBJ2-3|-|-|TRBV30
TGTGCCTGGAGTTACGAGGTCACAGATACGCAGTATTTT
CAWSYEVTDTQYF
>TRBJ2-1|-|TRBD2|TRBV6-5
TGTGCCAGCCGACTAGCGGAACTTAACAATGAGCAGTTCTTC
CASRLAELNNEQFF
>TRBJ2-1|-|TRBD2|TRBV5-1
TGCGCCAGCAGCTTGGCAAGCGGGGGCTCCTACAATGAGCAGTTCTTC
CASSLASGGSYNEQFF
>TRBJ2-5|-|-|TRBV5-1
TGCGCCAGCAGCTTGGGGAGGGCCAAAGAGACCCAGTACTTC
CASSLGRAKETQYF
>TRBJ2-5|-|-|TRBV5-4
TGTGCCAGCAGCGCCGGGACTGCTCAAGAGACCCAGTACTTC
CASSAGTAQETQYF
>TRBJ2-2|-|TRBD2|TRBV6-2/TRBV6-3
TGTGCCAGCAGTCGGACTAGAGGGGTCACCGGGGAGCTGTTTTTT
CASSRTRGVTGELFF
>TRBJ1-1|-|-|TRBV30
TGTGCCTGGAGTGTACTGCGTAACACTGAAGCTTTCTTT
CAWSVLRNTEAFF
>TRBJ2-2|-|-|TRBV5-6
TGTGCCAGCAGCTGGTCAGACACCGGGGAGCTGTTTTTT
CASSWSDTGELFF
>TRBJ2-7|-|TRBD1|TRBV5-4
TGTGCCAGCGCCCAGACAGGGCACTACGAGCAGTACTTC
CASAQTGHYEQYF